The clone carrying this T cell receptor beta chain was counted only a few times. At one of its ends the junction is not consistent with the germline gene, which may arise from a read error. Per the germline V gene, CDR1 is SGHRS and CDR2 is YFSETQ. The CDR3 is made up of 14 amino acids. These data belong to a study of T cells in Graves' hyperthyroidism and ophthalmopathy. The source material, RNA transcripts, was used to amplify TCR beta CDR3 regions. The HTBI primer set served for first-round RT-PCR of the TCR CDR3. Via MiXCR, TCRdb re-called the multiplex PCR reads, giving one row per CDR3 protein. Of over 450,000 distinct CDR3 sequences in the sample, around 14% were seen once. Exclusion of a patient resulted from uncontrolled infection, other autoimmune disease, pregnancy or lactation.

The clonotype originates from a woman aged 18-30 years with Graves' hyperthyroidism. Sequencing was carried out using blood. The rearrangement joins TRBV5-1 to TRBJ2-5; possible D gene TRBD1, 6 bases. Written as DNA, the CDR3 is TGTGCCAGCAGCCCGACAGGCCATCAAGAGACCCAGTACTTC. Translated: CASSPTGHQETQYF.